The next 17 T cell receptor beta chains were all read from a single sample in a study of OX40 agonist ivuxolimab in advanced cancers. Data came from immunoSEQ multiplex PCR; TCRdb stores just in-frame clones and leaves some out. This sample has 75,000 to 95,000 clones; about 90% occur once, and the top ten carry approximately 4.8%. Source: CD4+ or CD8+ T cells sorted from blood, taken in a trial of the OX40 agonist ivuxolimab. These receptors were collected from an adult with an advanced solid tumor such as melanoma, head and neck, liver or kidney cancer.

This rearrangement joins TRBV15 to TRBJ1-1; D not certain. Germline V gene lookup returns CDR1 LNHNV and CDR2 YYDKDF (reference sequence). The V end was cut by 4 bases, the J end by 0 bases, with 12 bases between. This CDR3 is 15 amino acids long. The CDR3 coding sequence is TGTGCCACCAGCACTCGACAAAGCATGAACACTGAAGCTTTCTTT. The encoded protein is CATSTRQSMNTEAFF.

The chain has TRBV7-6 and TRBJ2-5; the match to TRBD1 covers 7 bases. Germline-derived CDR1 and CDR2 are SGHVS and FNYEAQ. The J segment lost 2 bases and the V segment lost 0 bases, leaving 3 bases of the junction unmatched. This CDR3 region has 15 residues. CDR3 coding DNA: TGTGCCAGCAGCTTAGCAAACAGGGGACAAGAGACCCAGTACTTC. It codes for CASSLANRGQETQYF.

The chain combines TRBV2 with TRBJ2-3; D is unresolved. The ends were cut back, 7 bases at V and 2 bases at J, with 10 bases in the middle. The CDR3 sequence is 13 residues long. Looked up from germline, CDR1 is SNHLY and CDR2 is FYNNEI. The CDR3 spells CASNAPNTDTQYF. In nucleotides, the CDR3 is TGTGCCAGCAACGCACCTAACACAGATACGCAGTATTTT.

This chain uses TRBV10-3 with TRBJ2-2; D not resolved. Germline assignment: CDR1 ENHRY and CDR2 SYGVKD. Between the trimmed V and J ends, which lost 4 bases and 5 bases, there was a span of 11 bases. The CDR3 covers 14 residues. The CDR3, as DNA: TGTGCCATCAGTGGAGACAAGATAACCGGGGAGCTGTTTTTT. Amino acid sequence: CAISGDKITGELFF.

The V call is TRBV9, the J call TRBJ1-6, with 7 nucleotides matching TRBD1. The CDR3 has 14 amino acids. V shed 0 bases, J shed 10 bases, and the junction held 4 bases outside the gene matches. The V gene's germline CDR1 is SGDLS and CDR2 YYNGEE. The CDR3 reads CASSVGTGDSPLHF. The DNA of the CDR3 is TGTGCCAGCAGCGTAGGCACAGGGGACTCACCCCTCCACTTT. Full variable domain (missing parts from reference TRBV9 and TRBJ1-6): DSGVTQTPKHLITATGQRVTLRCSPRSGDLSVYWYQQSLDQGLQFLIQYYNGEERAKGNILERFSAQQFPDLHSELNLSSLELGDSALYFCASSVGTGDSPLHFGNGTRLTVT.

The chain joins TRBV27 to TRBJ2-5; the D gene is possibly TRBD1 (5 bases). This CDR3 region has 14 residues. The germline V gene encodes CDR1 MNHEY and CDR2 SMNVEV (reference sequence). V was shortened by 4 bases and J by 5 bases, with 14 bases between the two germline ends. The chain's CDR3 is CASSSRALRETQYF. In DNA, the CDR3 is TGTGCCAGCAGTTCCAGGGCTCTTCGGGAGACCCAGTACTTC.

V and J are TRBV2 and TRBJ1-4; 7 nucleotides agree with TRBD1. Losses at the gene ends were 5 bases for V and 0 bases for J; bases not matched to a gene: 3. CDR3 length equals 15 residues. Germline V gene sequence: CDR1 SNHLY, CDR2 FYNNEI. The CDR3 sequence is CASSRDRATNEKLFF. The CDR3 coding sequence is TGTGCCAGCAGTCGAGACAGGGCAACTAATGAAAAACTGTTTTTT.

The V and J genes are TRBV7-9 and TRBJ2-7; tentatively, D is TRBD1 or TRBD2 (5 bases each). Germline assignment: CDR1 SEHNR and CDR2 FQNEAQ (reference sequence). Deletions cut 5 bases from V and 7 bases from J, with 12 bases between. CDR3 length equals 12 residues. CDR3 amino acids: CASSLVGVEQYV. The CDR3 nucleotides are TGTGCCAGCAGCCTAGTGGGGGTAGAGCAGTACGTC.

This clone was recorded once. CDR3 sequence reads: CASSLAGDSNQPQHF. The CDR3 nucleotides read TGTGCCAGCAGTTTAGCAGGAGATAGCAATCAGCCCCAGCATTTT. This chain joins TRBV28 and TRBJ1-5, with no clear D. CDR3 length: 15 amino acids. Germline values: CDR1 MDHEN, CDR2 SYDVKM. V was pared by 2 bases and J by 0 bases, with 8 bases between.

V and J are TRBV5-1 and TRBJ1-2; D gene uncertain. The CDR3 is 14 residues long. V lost 4 bases and J 2 bases, leaving 12 bases between the germline ends. In germline, CDR1 is SGHRS, CDR2 YFSETQ. The CDR3 nucleotides read TGCGCCAGCAGCCTCCCCGGGAAAAACTATGGCTACACCTTC. Encoded protein: CASSLPGKNYGYTF.

V and J are TRBV4-1 and TRBJ1-3; D is unresolved. V lost 0 bases and J lost 4, with 22 bases in between. This CDR3 contains 19 residues. The germline CDR1 and CDR2 sequences are MGHRA and YSYEKL. This chain's CDR3 is CASSQDKVGSVIGGNTIYF. In DNA form, the CDR3 reads TGCGCCAGCAGCCAAGATAAAGTGGGGAGTGTAATAGGAGGAAACACCATATATTTT.

This chain joins TRBV2 and TRBJ1-5; D remains ambiguous. Trimming removed 7 bases from V and 5 bases from J, with 12 bases in between. Germline CDR1 reads SNHLY; CDR2 reads FYNNEI. The CDR3 runs to 13 residues. CDR3 in amino acids: CASTMFSDQPQHF. Written as DNA, the CDR3 is TGTGCCAGCACGATGTTCTCGGATCAGCCCCAGCATTTT.

The sample holds a few counts of this clone. V gene TRBV5-1 combines with J gene TRBJ2-3, with TRBD2 matching over 10 bases. CDR1 SGHRS and CDR2 YFSETQ come from the germline V gene. V dropped 1 base and J dropped 4; count of bases not matched to a gene: 6. The CDR3 contains 16 residues. DNA of the CDR3: TGCGCCAGCAGCTTGTCATCTAGCGGGAGATCAGATACGCAGTATTTT. Its protein is CASSLSSSGRSDTQYF. Variable domain in full (rest from reference TRBV5-1 and TRBJ2-3): KAGVTQTPRYLIKTRGQQVTLSCSPISGHRSVSWYQQTPGQGLQFLFEYFSETQRNKGNFPGRFSGRQFSNSRSEMNVSTLELGDSALYLCASSLSSSGRSDTQYFGPGTRLTVL.

J is TRBJ1-1 and V is TRBV5-5; 9 bases fit TRBD1. Per germline, CDR1 SGHKS and CDR2 YYEKEE (reference sequence). J was trimmed by 1 base and V by 4 bases; bases with no gene match: 2. The CDR3 is 14 amino acids. CDR3 sequence reads: CASSPQGANTEAFF. DNA for the CDR3: TGTGCCAGCAGCCCACAGGGGGCGAACACTGAAGCTTTCTTT.

Only a few counts were recorded for this clone. V gene TRBV25-1 combines with J gene TRBJ2-1; 11 bases line up with TRBD2. Germline V gene data show CDR1 as MGHDK and CDR2 as SYGVNS. Trimming removed 4 bases from V and 3 bases from J; junction bases left unmatched: 5. The CDR3 spans 16 residues. CDR3 amino acids: CASSGWTSGYYNEQFF. The DNA of the CDR3 is TGTGCCAGCAGTGGCTGGACTAGCGGGTACTACAATGAGCAGTTCTTC. The full variable domain, in which reference TRBV25-1 and TRBJ2-1 provide the parts outside the CDR3, is EADIYQTPRYLVIGTGKKITLECSQTMGHDKMYWYQQDPGMELHLIHYSYGVNSTEKGDLSSESTVSRIRTEHFPLTLESARPSHTSQYLCASSGWTSGYYNEQFFGPGTRLTVL.

This clone was seen a few times. This rearrangement joins TRBV5-4 to TRBJ1-2; TRBD1 is a possible D gene (6 bases). The CDR3 length is 17 residues. Germline V gene data show CDR1 as SGHNT and CDR2 as YYREEE (reference sequence). V was clipped by 3 bases and J by 5 bases, with 23 bases between them. The CDR3 coding sequence is TGTGCCAGCAGCTCCCAAGGGGGACGAGGAGAAGGTTATGGCTACACCTTC. Its translation: CASSSQGGRGEGYGYTF.

The genes are TRBV27 and TRBJ2-1; weak D call: TRBD1 (6 bases). Germline-derived CDR1 and CDR2 are MNHEY and SMNVEV (reference sequence). CDR3 size: 13 residues. Trimming shortened V by 0 bases and J by 7 bases, and 7 bases separated the two germline ends. CDR3 sequence reads: CASSLSGANEQFF. CDR3 in DNA: TGTGCCAGCAGTTTATCGGGGGCGAATGAGCAGTTCTTC.